This T cell receptor (beta chain) came from a study of blood T cell repertoires in COVID-19. The data were produced by immunoSEQ multiplex PCR, yet TCRdb's version contains in-frame clones alone and is incomplete. The sample carries roughly 250,000 clones, around four fifths recorded once. The CDR3 totals 14 residues. The V segment lost 3 bases and the J segment 3 bases; nucleotides outside the gene matches: 2. Per the germline V gene, CDR1 is KGHSH and CDR2 is LQKENI. The origin of this receptor is a woman aged 35 to 49 with active or convalescent COVID-19. The sequenced sample was peripheral blood. J is TRBJ1-3 and V is TRBV18, with 7 bases identical to TRBD1. DNA for the CDR3: TGTGCCAGCTCACCGACAGGGTTTGGAAACACCATATATTTT. It encodes CASSPTGFGNTIYF.